This TCR beta chain was retrieved from a study of shared clonotypes between healthy human individuals. Sequenced by immunoSEQ multiplex PCR; TCRdb stores in-frame clones only, minus some. This repertoire shows about 820,000 clones, nearly 95% found once; its top ten account for around 24%. Trimming cost V 1 base and J 5 bases; bases outside gene matches: 6. Germline loops: CDR1 SEHNR, CDR2 FQNEAQ (reference sequence). The length of the CDR3 is 16 residues. CD45RO-negative CD8 cells positively selected for CCR7 made up the naive population, which excluded terminally differentiated effector memory CD45RA+ cells.

The receptor comes from a man between 25 and 39 years old in good health. Sequencing input: naive CD8+ T cells sorted from blood. The chain recombines TRBV7-9 with TRBJ2-1; 9 nucleotides align to TRBD2. The CDR3: CASSLVGGRDDNEQFF. CDR3 DNA sequence: TGTGCCAGCAGCTTAGTCGGCGGGAGGGATGACAATGAGCAGTTCTTC.